This T cell receptor (beta chain) emerged from a study of T cell clonotyping in hematopoietic cell transplantation. As regards this clone: The target antigen is unknown.

Recipient blood drawn about 28 days pretransplant and days 30, 100, 180 after. General study findings and limits: Higher Inverse Simpson Index values in graft donor and pretransplant recipient predicted broader posttransplant TCR diversity. Recipient TCR diversity dropped after transplant; expanded clonotypes rose from day 30 to 180. At the given depth, recipient repertoires were over 95% de novo clonotypes.

CDR3 size: 18 residues. V shed 5 bases and J 1 base; nucleotides not matched to a gene: 10. In germline, CDR1 is SGHTA, CDR2 FQGNSA. The data were produced by immunoSEQ multiplex PCR, yet TCRdb's version contains in-frame clones alone and is incomplete. The repertoire holds some 2,900 clones, 65% to 85% seen once, with roughly 34% in the top ten. The specimen comprised peripheral blood mononuclear cells, sampled 180 days after allogeneic stem cell transplant. The chain employs TRBV7-2 and TRBJ2-7; 14 bases line up with TRBD2. This receptor was taken from a male patient aged 60 to 75 who had an allogeneic stem cell transplant, so T cells may come from the graft donor. Some clones in this sample may be carry-over from other donors' samples. CDR3 sequence reads: CASSPAGTSGRMSYEQYF. The DNA for the CDR3 is TGTGCCAGCAGCCCTGCCGGGACTAGCGGGAGAATGTCCTACGAGCAGTACTTC.